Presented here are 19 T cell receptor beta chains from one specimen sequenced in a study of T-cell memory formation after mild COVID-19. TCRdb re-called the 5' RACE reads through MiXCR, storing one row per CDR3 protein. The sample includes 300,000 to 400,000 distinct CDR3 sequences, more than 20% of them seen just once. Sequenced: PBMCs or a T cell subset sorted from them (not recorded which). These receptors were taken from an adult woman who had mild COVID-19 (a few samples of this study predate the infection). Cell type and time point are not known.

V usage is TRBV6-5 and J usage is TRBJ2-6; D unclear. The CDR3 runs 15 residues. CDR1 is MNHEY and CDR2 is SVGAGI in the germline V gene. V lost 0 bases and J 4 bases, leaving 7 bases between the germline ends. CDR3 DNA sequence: TGTGCCAGCAGTTACTCCGGGTCGGGGGCCAACGTCCTGACTTTC. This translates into CASSYSGSGANVLTF.

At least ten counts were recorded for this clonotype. CDR3 loop: CASSYSLGAGNTGELFF. The CDR3 coding sequence is TGTGCCAGCAGTTACTCTTTGGGAGCGGGGAACACCGGGGAGCTGTTTTTT. This chain links TRBV6-5 with TRBJ2-2; a weak D match, TRBD2 (6 bases). The CDR3 is made up of 17 amino acids. Trimming removed 0 bases at V and 1 base at J, with 12 bases between. Germline lookup yields CDR1 MNHEY and CDR2 SVGAGI.

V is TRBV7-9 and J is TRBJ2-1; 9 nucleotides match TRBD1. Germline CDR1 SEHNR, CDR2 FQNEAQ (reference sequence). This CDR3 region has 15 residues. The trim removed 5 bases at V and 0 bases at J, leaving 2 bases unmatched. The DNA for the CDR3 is TGTGCCAGCAGCCAGACAGGGGGCTCCTACAATGAGCAGTTCTTC. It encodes CASSQTGGSYNEQFF.

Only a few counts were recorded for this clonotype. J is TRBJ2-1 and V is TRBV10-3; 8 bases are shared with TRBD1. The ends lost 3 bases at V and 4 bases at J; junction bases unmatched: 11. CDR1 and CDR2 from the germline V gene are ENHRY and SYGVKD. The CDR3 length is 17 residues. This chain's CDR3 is CAISDAGQGLGYNEQFF. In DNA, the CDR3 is TGTGCCATCAGTGACGCCGGACAGGGTTTGGGATACAATGAGCAGTTCTTC.

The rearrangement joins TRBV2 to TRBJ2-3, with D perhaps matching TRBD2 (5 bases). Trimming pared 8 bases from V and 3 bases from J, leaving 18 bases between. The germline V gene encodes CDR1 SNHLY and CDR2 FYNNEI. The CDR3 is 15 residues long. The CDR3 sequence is CASGSAGVLTDTQYF. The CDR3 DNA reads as TGTGCCAGCGGGTCGGCGGGCGTCCTTACAGATACGCAGTATTTT.

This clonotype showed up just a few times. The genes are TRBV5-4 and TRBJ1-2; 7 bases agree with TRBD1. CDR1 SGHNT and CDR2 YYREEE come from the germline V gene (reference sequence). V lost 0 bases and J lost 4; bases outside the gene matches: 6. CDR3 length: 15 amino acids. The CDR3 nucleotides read TGTGCCAGCAGCTTGGCAGGGGGACTTCGCTATGGCTACACCTTC. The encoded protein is CASSLAGGLRYGYTF.

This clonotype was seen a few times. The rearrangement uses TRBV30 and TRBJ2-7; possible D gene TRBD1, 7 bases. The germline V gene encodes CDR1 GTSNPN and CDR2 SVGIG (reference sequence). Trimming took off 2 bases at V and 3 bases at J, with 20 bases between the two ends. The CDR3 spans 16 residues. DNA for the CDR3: TGTGCCTGGAGTCCCGTAACCCCAGGGGGACTCTACGAGCAGTACTTC. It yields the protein CAWSPVTPGGLYEQYF.

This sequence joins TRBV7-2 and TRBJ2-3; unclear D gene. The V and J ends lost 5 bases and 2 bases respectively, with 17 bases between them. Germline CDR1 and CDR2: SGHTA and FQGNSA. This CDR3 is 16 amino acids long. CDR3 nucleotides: TGTGCCAGCAGCATAACCCCGGGCTTATCCACAGATACGCAGTATTTT. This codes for CASSITPGLSTDTQYF.

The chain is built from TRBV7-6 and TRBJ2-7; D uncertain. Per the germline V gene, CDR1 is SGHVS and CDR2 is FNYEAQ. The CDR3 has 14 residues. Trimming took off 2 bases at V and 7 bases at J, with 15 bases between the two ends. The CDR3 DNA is TGTGCCAGCAGCTTAAAATCGGCTTCGTGGGAGCAGTACTTC. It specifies CASSLKSASWEQYF.

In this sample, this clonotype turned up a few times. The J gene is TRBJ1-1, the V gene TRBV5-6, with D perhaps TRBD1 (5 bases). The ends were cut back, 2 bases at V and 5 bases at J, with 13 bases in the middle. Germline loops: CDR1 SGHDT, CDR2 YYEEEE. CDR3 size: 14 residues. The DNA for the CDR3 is TGTGCCAGCAGCTTACTTCAGGGATGGACTGAAGCTTTCTTT. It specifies CASSLLQGWTEAFF.

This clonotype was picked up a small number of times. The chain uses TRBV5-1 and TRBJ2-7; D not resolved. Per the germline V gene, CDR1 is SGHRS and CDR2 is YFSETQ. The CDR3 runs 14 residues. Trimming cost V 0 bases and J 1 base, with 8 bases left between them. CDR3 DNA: TGCGCCAGCAGCTTGGACGACATGTCCTACGAGCAGTACTTC. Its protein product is CASSLDDMSYEQYF.

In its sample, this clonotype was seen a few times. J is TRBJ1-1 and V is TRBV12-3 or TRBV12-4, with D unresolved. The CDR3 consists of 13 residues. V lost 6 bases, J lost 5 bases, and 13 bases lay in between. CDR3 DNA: TGTGCCAGCAGGCCCGGGGAAGTAACTGAAGCTTTCTTT. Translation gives CASRPGEVTEAFF.

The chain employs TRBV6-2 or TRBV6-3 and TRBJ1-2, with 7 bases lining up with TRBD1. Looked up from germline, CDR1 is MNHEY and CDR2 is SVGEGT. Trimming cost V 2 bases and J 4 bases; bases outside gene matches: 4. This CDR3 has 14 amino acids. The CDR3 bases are TGTGCCAGCAGTTACCCCGGACAGGTCTATGGCTACACCTTC. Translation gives CASSYPGQVYGYTF.

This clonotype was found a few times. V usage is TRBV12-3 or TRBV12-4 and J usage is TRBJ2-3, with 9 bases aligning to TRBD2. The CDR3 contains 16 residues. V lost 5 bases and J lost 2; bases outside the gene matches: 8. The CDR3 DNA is TGTGCCAGCAGTGCCTCTGCGGGGGGGGCCACAGATACGCAGTATTTT. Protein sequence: CASSASAGGATDTQYF.

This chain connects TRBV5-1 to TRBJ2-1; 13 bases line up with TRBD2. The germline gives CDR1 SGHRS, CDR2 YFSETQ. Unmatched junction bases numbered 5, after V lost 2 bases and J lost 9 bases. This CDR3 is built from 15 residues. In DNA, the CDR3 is TGCGCCAGCAGCTTACTAGCGGGGGGGCCGCCTGAGCAGTTCTTC. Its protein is CASSLLAGGPPEQFF.

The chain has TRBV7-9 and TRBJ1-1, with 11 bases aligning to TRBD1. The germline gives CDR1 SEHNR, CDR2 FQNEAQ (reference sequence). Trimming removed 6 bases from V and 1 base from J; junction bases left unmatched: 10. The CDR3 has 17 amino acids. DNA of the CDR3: TGTGCCAGCAGTCCGCAGGACAGGGGGCCCAGGAACACTGAAGCTTTCTTT. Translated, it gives CASSPQDRGPRNTEAFF.

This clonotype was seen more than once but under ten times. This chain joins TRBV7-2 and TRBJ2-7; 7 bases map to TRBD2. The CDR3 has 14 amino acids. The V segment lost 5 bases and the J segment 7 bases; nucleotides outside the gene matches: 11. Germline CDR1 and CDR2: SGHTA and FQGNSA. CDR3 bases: TGTGCCAGCAGCCCAATCCCGACTAGCTTTGAGCAGTACTTC. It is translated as CASSPIPTSFEQYF.

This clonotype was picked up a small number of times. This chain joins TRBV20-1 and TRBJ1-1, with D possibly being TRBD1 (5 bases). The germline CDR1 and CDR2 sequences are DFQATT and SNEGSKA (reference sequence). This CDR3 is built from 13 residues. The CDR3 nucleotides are TGCAGCTCCGAGAACAGGAAGAACACTGAAGCTTTCTTT. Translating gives CSSENRKNTEAFF.

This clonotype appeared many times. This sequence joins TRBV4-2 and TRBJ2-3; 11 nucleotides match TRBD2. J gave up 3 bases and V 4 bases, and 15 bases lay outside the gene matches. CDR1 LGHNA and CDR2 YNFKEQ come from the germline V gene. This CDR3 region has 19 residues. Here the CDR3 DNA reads TGTGCCAGCAGCCGCTCTACCGTTATAGCGGGAGGGACAACAGATACGCAGTATTTT. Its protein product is CASSRSTVIAGGTTDTQYF.